This T cell receptor beta chain was captured in a study of blood T cell repertoires in COVID-19. About the research overall: Spain, Italy and the United States supplied samples that represented acute and convalescent COVID-19. PBMCs, B-cell-depleted T cells, or T cells were the source of the cDNA or gDNA that made up the material.

Study processing details: Quantification of nucleated cells was approximated via reference gene primer amplification. Clones were sequenced by immunoSEQ multiplex PCR, and TCRdb holds only the in-frame ones, with some missing. V and J calls and clone size are given by that table; D and trimming were obtained from the DNA. This table holds 110,000 or so clones, roughly nine tenths found once. The CDR3 covers 15 residues. V was cut by 4 bases and J by 1 base, with 11 bases left in between. The germline V gene encodes CDR1 SGDLS and CDR2 YYNGEE. The chain recombines TRBV9 with TRBJ2-2; D is possibly TRBD2 (6 bases). This receptor was obtained from a man aged 65-85 years who had recovered from COVID-19. Sequences were obtained from peripheral blood. The CDR3 DNA is TGTGCCAGCAGCCGCGGGACCATGAACACCGGGGAGCTGTTTTTT. The encoded protein is CASSRGTMNTGELFF.